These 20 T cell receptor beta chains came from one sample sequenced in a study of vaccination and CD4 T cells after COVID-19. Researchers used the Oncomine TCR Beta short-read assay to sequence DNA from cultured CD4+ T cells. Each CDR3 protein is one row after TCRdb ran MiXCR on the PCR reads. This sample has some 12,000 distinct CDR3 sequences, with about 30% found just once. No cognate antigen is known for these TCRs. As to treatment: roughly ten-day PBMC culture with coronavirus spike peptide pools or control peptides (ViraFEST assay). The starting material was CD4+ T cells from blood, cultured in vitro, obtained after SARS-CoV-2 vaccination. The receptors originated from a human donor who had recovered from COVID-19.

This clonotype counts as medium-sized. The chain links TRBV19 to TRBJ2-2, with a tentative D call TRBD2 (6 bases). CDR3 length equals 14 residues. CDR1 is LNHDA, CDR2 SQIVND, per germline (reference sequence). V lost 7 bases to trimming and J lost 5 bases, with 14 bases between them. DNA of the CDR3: TGTGCCAGTAAGGAGGGAGTACAGACCGGGGAGCTGTTTTTT. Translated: CASKEGVQTGELFF.

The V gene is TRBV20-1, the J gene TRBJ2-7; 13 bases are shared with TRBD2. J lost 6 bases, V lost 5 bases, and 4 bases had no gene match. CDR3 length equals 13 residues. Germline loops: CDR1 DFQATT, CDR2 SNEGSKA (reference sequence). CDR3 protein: CSALGLAGREQYF. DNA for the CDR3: TGCAGTGCTTTGGGACTAGCGGGACGCGAGCAGTACTTC.

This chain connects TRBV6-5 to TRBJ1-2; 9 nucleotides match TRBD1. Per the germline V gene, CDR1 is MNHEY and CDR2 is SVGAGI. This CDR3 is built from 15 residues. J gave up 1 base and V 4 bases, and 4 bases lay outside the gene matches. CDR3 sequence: CASSSRGQGNYGYTF. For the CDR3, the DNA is TGTGCCAGCAGTTCCAGGGGACAGGGTAACTATGGCTACACCTTC.

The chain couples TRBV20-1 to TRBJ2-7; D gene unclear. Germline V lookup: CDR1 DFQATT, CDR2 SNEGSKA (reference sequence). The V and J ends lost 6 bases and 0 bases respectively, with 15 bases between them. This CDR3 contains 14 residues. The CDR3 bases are TGCAGTGCCGCCAGACGGTCTTACTCCTACGAGCAGTACTTC. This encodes CSAARRSYSYEQYF.

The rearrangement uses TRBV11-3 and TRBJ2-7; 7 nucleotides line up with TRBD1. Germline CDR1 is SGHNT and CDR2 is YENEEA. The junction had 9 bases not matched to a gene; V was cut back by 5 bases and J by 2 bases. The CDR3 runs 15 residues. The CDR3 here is CASSPDGQETYEQYF. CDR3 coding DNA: TGTGCCAGCAGCCCAGACGGACAGGAGACCTACGAGCAGTACTTC.

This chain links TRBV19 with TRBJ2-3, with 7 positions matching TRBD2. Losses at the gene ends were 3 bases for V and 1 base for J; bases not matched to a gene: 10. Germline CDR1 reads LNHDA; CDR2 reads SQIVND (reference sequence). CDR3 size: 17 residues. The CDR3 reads CASSITTSYAGTDTQYF. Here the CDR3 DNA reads TGTGCCAGTAGTATTACGACTAGCTATGCTGGCACAGATACGCAGTATTTT.

The CDR3 sequence: CASSWGANYGYTF. CDR3 DNA: TGTGCCAGCAGTTGGGGGGCTAACTATGGCTACACCTTC. The chain links TRBV6-5 to TRBJ1-2; D perhaps matches TRBD1 (5 bases). Trimming removed 4 bases from V and 0 bases from J, with 6 bases in between. The germline CDR1 and CDR2 sequences are MNHEY and SVGAGI. The length of the CDR3 is 13 residues.

CDR3 protein: CASSPTGARTGELFF. CDR3 DNA sequence: TGTGCCAGCAGCCCTACAGGGGCCCGCACCGGGGAGCTGTTTTTT. The chain couples TRBV6-2 or TRBV6-3 to TRBJ2-2; the match to TRBD1 covers 7 bases. Losses at the gene ends were 6 bases for V and 4 bases for J; bases not matched to a gene: 8. From germline, CDR1 is MNHEY and CDR2 SVGEGT. The CDR3 covers 15 residues.

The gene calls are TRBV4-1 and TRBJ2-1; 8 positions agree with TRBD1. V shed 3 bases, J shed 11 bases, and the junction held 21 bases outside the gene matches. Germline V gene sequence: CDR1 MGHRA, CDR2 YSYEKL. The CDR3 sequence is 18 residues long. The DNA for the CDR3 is TGCGCCAGCAGCCAGCCCTTTGCCCGGGACAGGAGGGCCATGAAGCAGTTCTTC. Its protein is CASSQPFARDRRAMKQFF.

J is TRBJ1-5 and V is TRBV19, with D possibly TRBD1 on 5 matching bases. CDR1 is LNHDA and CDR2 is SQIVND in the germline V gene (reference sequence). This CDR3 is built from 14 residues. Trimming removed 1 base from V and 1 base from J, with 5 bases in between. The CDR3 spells CASSIGGSNQPQHF. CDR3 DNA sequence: TGTGCCAGTAGTATAGGGGGGAGCAATCAGCCCCAGCATTTT.

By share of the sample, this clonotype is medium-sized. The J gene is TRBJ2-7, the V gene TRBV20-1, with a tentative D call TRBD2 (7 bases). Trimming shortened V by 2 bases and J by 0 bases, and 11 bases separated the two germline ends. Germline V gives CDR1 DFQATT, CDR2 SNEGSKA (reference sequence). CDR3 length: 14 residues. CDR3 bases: TGCAGTGCTAGAAGGGGGGGGGACTCCTACGAGCAGTACTTC. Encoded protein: CSARRGGDSYEQYF.

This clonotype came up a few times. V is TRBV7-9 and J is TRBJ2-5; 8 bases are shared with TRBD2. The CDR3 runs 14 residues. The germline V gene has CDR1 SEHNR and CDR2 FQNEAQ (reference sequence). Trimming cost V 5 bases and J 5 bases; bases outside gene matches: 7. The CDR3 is CASSTGTRAETQYF. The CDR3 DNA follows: TGTGCCAGCAGCACCGGGACTAGGGCGGAGACCCAGTACTTC.

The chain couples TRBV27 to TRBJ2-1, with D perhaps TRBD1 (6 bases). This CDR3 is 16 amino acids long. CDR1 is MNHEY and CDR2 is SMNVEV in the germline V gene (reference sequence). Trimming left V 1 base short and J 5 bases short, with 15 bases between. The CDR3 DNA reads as TGTGCCAGCAGTTTATTCGGCAGGGGTACCCACAATGAGCAGTTCTTC. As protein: CASSLFGRGTHNEQFF.

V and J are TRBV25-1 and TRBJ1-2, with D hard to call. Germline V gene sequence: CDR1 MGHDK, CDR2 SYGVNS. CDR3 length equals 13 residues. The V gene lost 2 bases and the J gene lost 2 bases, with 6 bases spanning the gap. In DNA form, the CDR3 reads TGTGCCAGCAGTGAAGTTCGGAACTATGGCTACACCTTC. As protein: CASSEVRNYGYTF.

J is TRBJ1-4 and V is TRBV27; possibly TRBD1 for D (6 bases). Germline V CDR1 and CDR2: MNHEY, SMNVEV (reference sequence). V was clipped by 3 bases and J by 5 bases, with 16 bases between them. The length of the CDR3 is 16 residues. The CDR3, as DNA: TGTGCCAGCAGTTTTTGGATAGGGCAGGGGAATGAAAAACTGTTTTTT. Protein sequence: CASSFWIGQGNEKLFF.

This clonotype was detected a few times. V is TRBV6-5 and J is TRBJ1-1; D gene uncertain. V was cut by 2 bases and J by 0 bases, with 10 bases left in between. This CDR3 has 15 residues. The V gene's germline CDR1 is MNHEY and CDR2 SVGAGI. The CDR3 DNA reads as TGTGCCAGCAGTTACGCGGGGAGGATGAACACTGAAGCTTTCTTT. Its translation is CASSYAGRMNTEAFF.

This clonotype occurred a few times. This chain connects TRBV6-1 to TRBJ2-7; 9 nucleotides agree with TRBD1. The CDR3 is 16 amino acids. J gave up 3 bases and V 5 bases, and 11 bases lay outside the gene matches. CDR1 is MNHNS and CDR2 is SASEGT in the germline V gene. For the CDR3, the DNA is TGTGCCAGCAGTCCAAGAACAGGGGGCGATTACTACGAGCAGTACTTC. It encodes CASSPRTGGDYYEQYF.

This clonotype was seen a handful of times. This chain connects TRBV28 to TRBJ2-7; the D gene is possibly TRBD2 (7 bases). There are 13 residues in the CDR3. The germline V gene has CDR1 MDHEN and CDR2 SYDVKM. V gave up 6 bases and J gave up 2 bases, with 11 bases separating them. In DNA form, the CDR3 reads TGTGCCAGCAGCCGGGGGGCCACCTACGAGCAGTACTTC. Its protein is CASSRGATYEQYF.

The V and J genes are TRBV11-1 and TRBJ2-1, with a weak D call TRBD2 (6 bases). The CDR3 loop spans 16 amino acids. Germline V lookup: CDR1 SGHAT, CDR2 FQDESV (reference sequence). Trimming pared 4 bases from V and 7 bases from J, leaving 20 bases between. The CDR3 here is CASSSDFAGSRNEQFF. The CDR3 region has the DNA TGTGCCAGCAGCTCCGACTTTGCGGGATCTCGGAATGAGCAGTTCTTC.

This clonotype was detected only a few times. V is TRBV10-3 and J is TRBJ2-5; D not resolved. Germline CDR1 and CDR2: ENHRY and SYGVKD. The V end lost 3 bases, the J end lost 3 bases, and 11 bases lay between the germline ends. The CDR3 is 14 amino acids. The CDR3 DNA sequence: TGTGCCATCAGTGAACGGCAGGCTAAAGAGACCCAGTACTTC. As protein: CAISERQAKETQYF.